This TCR beta chain was identified during a study of blood T cells in healthy people across ages. Study observations and caveats: Changes seen in expanded clonotypes were possibly confounded by donor CMV status left unknown. Older age went with lower TCR beta diversity per million T cells, in a roughly linear way.

With a J-beta primer mix and a sample-barcoded 5' primer, a second PCR ran about 7 to 12 cycles. The authors tagged each cDNA molecule using a template-switch adaptor with 12 random nucleotides. Each sample provided no less than 2.5 million CDR3-containing paired-end reads. In TCRdb, the 5' RACE reads were re-called with MiXCR into one record per CDR3 protein. This table holds 850,000 to 1,100,000 distinct CDR3 sequences, roughly two fifths found once. This CDR3 has 15 residues. Germline lookup yields CDR1 SGHKS and CDR2 YYEKEE (reference sequence). The V gene end was trimmed by 4 bases and the J gene end by 5 bases; junction bases not matched to a gene: 6. With respect to this clonotype: As yet, its antigen is unknown.

The source of this sequence is a man aged 18 to 30 in good health. This chain uses TRBV5-5 with TRBJ1-6; 7 nucleotides agree with TRBD1. The sequenced material came from blood. The DNA of the CDR3 is TGTGCCAGCAGCCTGCACAGGGGCAATAATTCACCCCTCCACTTT. It translates to CASSLHRGNNSPLHF.